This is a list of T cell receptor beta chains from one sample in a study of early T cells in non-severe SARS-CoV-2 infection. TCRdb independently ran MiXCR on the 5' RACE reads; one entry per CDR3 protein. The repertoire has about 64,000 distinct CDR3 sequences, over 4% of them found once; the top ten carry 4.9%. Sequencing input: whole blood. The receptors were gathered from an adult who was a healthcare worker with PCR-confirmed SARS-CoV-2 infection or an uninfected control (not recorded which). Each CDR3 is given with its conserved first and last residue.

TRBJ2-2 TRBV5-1 CASSLRGDTGELFF
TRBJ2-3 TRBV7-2 CASSFGGGTDTQYF
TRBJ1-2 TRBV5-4 CASSLGSSRTVYGYTF
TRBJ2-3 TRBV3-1 CASSQDLRGLFPDTQYF
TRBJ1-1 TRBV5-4 CASSSGQGRMNTEAFF
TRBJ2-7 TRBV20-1 CSARGQGASYEQYF
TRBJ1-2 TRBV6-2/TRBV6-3 CASSYSEGGYTF
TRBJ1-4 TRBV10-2 CASRSRSDEKLFF
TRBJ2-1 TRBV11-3 CASSLAGPGNEQFF
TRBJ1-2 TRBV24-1 CATSEPGTGNVYGYTF
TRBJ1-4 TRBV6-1 CASSVGQVREKLFF
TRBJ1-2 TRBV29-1 CSVEEVLQNYGYTF
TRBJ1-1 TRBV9 CASNLRGEADTEAFF
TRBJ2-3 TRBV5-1 CASSSESDTQYF
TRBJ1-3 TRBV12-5 CASGLIVRDRNTIYF
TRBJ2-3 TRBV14 CASSHTSGGPDTQYF
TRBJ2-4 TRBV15 CATSEITGGKAKNIQYF
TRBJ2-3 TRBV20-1 CSAVRDRGQDTQYF
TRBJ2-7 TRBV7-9 CASSLVVGEQYF
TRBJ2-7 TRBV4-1 CASRQRERSEQYF
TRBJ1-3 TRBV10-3 CAIGGQALSGNTIYF
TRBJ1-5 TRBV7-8 CASSLISGRGQPQHF